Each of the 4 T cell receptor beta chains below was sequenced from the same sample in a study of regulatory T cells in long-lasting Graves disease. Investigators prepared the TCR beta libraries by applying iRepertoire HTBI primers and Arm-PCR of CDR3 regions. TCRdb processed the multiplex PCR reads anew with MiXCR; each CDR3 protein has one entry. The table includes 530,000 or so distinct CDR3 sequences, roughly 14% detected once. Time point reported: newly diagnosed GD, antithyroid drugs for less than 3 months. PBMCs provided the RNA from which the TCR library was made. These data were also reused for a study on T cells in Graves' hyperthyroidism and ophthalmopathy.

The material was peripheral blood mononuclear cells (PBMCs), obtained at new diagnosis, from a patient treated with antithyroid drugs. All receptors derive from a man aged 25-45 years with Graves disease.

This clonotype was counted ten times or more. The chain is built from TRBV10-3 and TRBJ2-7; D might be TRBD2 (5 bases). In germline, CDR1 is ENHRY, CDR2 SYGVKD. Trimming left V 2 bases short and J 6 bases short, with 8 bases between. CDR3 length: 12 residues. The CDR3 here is CAISEEGREQYF. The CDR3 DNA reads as TGTGCCATCAGTGAGGAGGGTCGCGAGCAGTACTTC.

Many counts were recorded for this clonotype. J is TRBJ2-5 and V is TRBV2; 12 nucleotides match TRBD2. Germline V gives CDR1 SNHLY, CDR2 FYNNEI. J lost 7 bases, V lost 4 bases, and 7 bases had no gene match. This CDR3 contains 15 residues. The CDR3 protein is CASSGLAGVVGTQYF. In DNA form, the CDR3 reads TGTGCCAGCAGTGGACTAGCGGGAGTGGTTGGGACCCAGTACTTC.

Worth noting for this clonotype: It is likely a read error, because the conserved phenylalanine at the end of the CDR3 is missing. The CDR3 DNA follows: TGCGCCAGCAGCTTGGAAGGGACAGCGCAGCCCCAGCATCTT. Translated, it gives CASSLEGTAQPQHL. The chain combines TRBV5-1 with TRBJ1-5; 7 bases are a match to TRBD1. The CDR3 loop spans 14 amino acids. The germline V gene has CDR1 SGHRS and CDR2 YFSETQ. With V trimmed by 0 bases and J by 7 bases, 4 bases remained unmatched.

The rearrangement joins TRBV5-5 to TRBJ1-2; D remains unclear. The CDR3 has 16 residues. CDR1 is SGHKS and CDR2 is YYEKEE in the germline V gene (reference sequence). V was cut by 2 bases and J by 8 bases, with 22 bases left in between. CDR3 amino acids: CASSFPRRFGSGGYTF. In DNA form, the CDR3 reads TGTGCCAGCAGCTTTCCTCGGCGCTTTGGGTCGGGGGGCTACACCTTC.